Following are 21 T cell receptor beta chains from one sample sequenced in a study of T cell repertoires in cytomegalovirus infection. TCRdb reprocessed the reads via MiXCR and lists one record per CDR3 protein. Counted here are 100,000 to 150,000 distinct CDR3 sequences, over 30% occurring once; the ten biggest clones make up 58%. These receptors' targets are unknown. The source material was CD8+ T cells from cultured PBMCs, sampled from culture after CMV antigen stimulation. These receptors were taken from a human donor in good health (CMV status not recorded). Some clones in this sample may be carry-over from other donors' samples.

This clonotype was seen ten or more times. The V and J genes are TRBV9 and TRBJ2-3, with a weak D call TRBD2 (6 bases). This CDR3 spans 15 amino acids. CDR1 is SGDLS, CDR2 YYNGEE, per germline. V dropped 0 bases and J dropped 0 bases, with 8 bases sitting between them. CDR3 nucleotides: TGTGCCAGCAGCGTAGCGGGGACTAGCACAGATACGCAGTATTTT. Translated: CASSVAGTSTDTQYF.

As DNA, the CDR3 is TGTGCCAGCAGCCGGAGGGACAGGGGGACAGATGAGCAGTTCTTC. Protein product: CASSRRDRGTDEQFF. This chain links TRBV7-6 with TRBJ2-1; 11 positions agree with TRBD1. Germline trimming cut 5 bases from V and 8 bases from J; bases unmatched to any gene: 8. Germline CDR1 is SGHVS and CDR2 is FNYEAQ. The CDR3 runs 15 residues.

V is TRBV4-1 and J is TRBJ2-1; no clear D. V lost 0 bases to trimming and J lost 2 bases, with 11 bases between them. This CDR3 is 16 amino acids long. Germline V gene lookup returns CDR1 MGHRA and CDR2 YSYEKL. The CDR3 region has the DNA TGCGCCAGCAGCCAAGATGTAGTTAATACCTACAATGAGCAGTTCTTC. Protein sequence: CASSQDVVNTYNEQFF.

This chain uses TRBV19 with TRBJ2-3, with D tentatively TRBD1 (6 bases). With 3 bases removed from V and 1 base from J, the gap between germline ends came to 8 bases. The CDR3 sequence is 14 residues long. The germline gives CDR1 LNHDA, CDR2 SQIVND (reference sequence). The CDR3, as DNA: TGTGCCAGTAGTATGAACAGGGGCACAGATACGCAGTATTTT. This codes for CASSMNRGTDTQYF.

The sample holds a few counts of this clonotype. The gene calls are TRBV19 and TRBJ1-1; tentative D call: TRBD1 (5 bases). The CDR3 contains 19 residues. Germline V gives CDR1 LNHDA, CDR2 SQIVND (reference sequence). V lost 5 bases, J lost 4 bases, and 29 bases lay in between. The CDR3, as DNA: TGTGCCAGTAGTCTCCGTAGCCAGGGACGTAGGCTCACGAGCACTGAAGCTTTCTTT. It codes for CASSLRSQGRRLTSTEAFF.

The sample holds a few counts of this clonotype. The CDR3 DNA sequence: TGTGCCAGCAGTGAAATCTGGAGGGGACGAGGCTCCTACGAGCAGTACTTC. Translated: CASSEIWRGRGSYEQYF. The chain combines TRBV6-1 with TRBJ2-7, with D perhaps TRBD2 (6 bases). CDR1 and CDR2 (germline): MNHNS, SASEGT. The CDR3 contains 17 residues. The V end was cut by 2 bases, the J end by 0 bases, with 17 bases between.

The V and J genes are TRBV6-6 and TRBJ2-1, with 9 bases matching TRBD1. Unmatched junction bases numbered 7, after V lost 5 bases and J lost 2 bases. This CDR3 comprises 16 residues. Germline-derived CDR1 and CDR2 are MNHNY and SVGAGI (reference sequence). The chain's CDR3 is CASSEKTGGTYNEQFF. The DNA of the CDR3 is TGTGCCAGCAGTGAGAAGACAGGGGGAACCTACAATGAGCAGTTCTTC.

This clonotype was counted ten times or more. DNA for the CDR3: TGTGCCAGCAGCTTTTTTAGCGGGGGGGGTGGTGAGCAGTTCTTC. Amino acid sequence: CASSFFSGGGGEQFF. V gene TRBV7-2 combines with J gene TRBJ2-1; 11 nucleotides line up with TRBD2. The CDR3 runs to 15 residues. Germline V lookup: CDR1 SGHTA, CDR2 FQGNSA. Trimming took 3 bases from V and 9 from J; bases not matched to a gene: 7.

The chain couples TRBV7-2 to TRBJ2-2; 7 nucleotides line up with TRBD1. This CDR3 contains 15 residues. Germline loops: CDR1 SGHTA, CDR2 FQGNSA. J gave up 1 base and V 5 bases, and 4 bases lay outside the gene matches. Written as DNA, the CDR3 is TGTGCCAGCAGCGCACGGGACAGGAACACCGGGGAGCTGTTTTTT. This encodes CASSARDRNTGELFF.

This sequence joins TRBV11-2 and TRBJ2-5; TRBD1 might be the D (5 bases). The CDR3 totals 15 residues. Trimming stripped 5 bases from V and 2 bases from J, with 15 bases between. Germline CDR1 SGHAT, CDR2 FQNNGV. CDR3 in DNA: TGTGCCAGCAGCCAAGAACAACAGGAACAAGAGACCCAGTACTTC. Translated: CASSQEQQEQETQYF.

In this sample, this clonotype turned up many times. The V call is TRBV24-1, the J call TRBJ2-1; the match to TRBD2 covers 9 bases. The CDR3 contains 14 residues. CDR1 and CDR2 (germline): KGHDR, SFDVKD. V was clipped by 4 bases and J by 8 bases; unmatched bases: 5. CDR3 region: CATSELRGGDEQFF. The CDR3 coding sequence is TGTGCCACCAGTGAGTTGCGGGGGGGGGATGAGCAGTTCTTC.

The chain employs TRBV2 and TRBJ1-2; D possibly corresponds to TRBD1 (5 bases). The CDR3 runs to 12 residues. Germline V gene sequence: CDR1 SNHLY, CDR2 FYNNEI. V lost 8 bases, J lost 8 bases, and 15 bases lay in between. The CDR3 region is CASGRGYIGYTF. The CDR3 DNA sequence: TGTGCCAGCGGTCGGGGCTACATAGGCTACACCTTC.

The chain employs TRBV7-2 and TRBJ2-1, with D perhaps TRBD2 (6 bases). Germline lookup yields CDR1 SGHTA and CDR2 FQGNSA. The V end lost 0 bases, the J end lost 0 bases, and 12 bases lay between the germline ends. There are 17 residues in the CDR3. CDR3 DNA sequence: TGTGCCAGCAGCTTAGCACCTACCGGGAGCTCCTACAATGAGCAGTTCTTC. This codes for CASSLAPTGSSYNEQFF.

This clonotype was counted only a few times. The rearrangement joins TRBV25-1 to TRBJ2-2; D uncertain. The CDR3 has 18 residues. V lost 2 bases to trimming and J lost 9 bases, with 25 bases between them. Germline V gene sequence: CDR1 MGHDK, CDR2 SYGVNS. The CDR3 nucleotides read TGTGCCAGCAGTGAAAGAGCTTGGTCTCATGTGGGCTCCCGGGAGCTGTTTTTT. It is translated as CASSERAWSHVGSRELFF.

This clonotype was detected a few times. V and J are TRBV20-1 and TRBJ2-1; unclear D gene. The CDR3 totals 11 residues. V lost 2 bases and J 1 base, leaving 0 bases between the germline ends. Germline V gene sequence: CDR1 DFQATT, CDR2 SNEGSKA (reference sequence). DNA of the CDR3: TGCAGTGCTAGATCCTACAATGAGCAGTTCTTC. Amino acids: CSARSYNEQFF.

This clonotype was picked up a small number of times. The CDR3 bases are TGTGCTAGTGGTTTGGTACTCGGTCGGGGTCTCGGAGATTCACCCCTCCACTTT. This codes for CASGLVLGRGLGDSPLHF. The chain employs TRBV12-5 and TRBJ1-6; D is undetermined. The V end lost 0 bases, the J end lost 8 bases, and 20 bases lay between the germline ends. Germline V CDR1 and CDR2: LGHNT, FRNRAP. CDR3 length: 18 residues.

This chain joins TRBV7-2 and TRBJ1-1; 7 positions match TRBD1. Trimming at V came to 4 bases and at J to 0 bases, leaving 2 bases not matched to a gene. This CDR3 is built from 14 residues. Germline CDR1 SGHTA, CDR2 FQGNSA. The CDR3 loop is CASSSRGMNTEAFF. The CDR3 nucleotides read TGTGCCAGCAGCTCCAGGGGGATGAACACTGAAGCTTTCTTT. The variable domain in full, with the rest retrieved from reference TRBV7-2 and TRBJ1-1, is GAGVSQSPSNKVTEKGKDVELRCDPISGHTALYWYRQSLGQGLEFLIYFQGNSAPDKSGLPSDRFSAERTGGSVSTLTIQRTQQEDSAVYLCASSSRGMNTEAFFGQGTRLTVV.

The chain links TRBV10-3 to TRBJ2-7, with TRBD1 matching 8 bases. J lost 3 bases, V lost 0 bases, and 10 bases had no gene match. This CDR3 contains 17 residues. Looked up from germline, CDR1 is ENHRY and CDR2 is SYGVKD. CDR3: CAISESWTGQDVYEQYF. The DNA of the CDR3 is TGTGCCATCAGTGAGTCATGGACAGGGCAGGACGTCTACGAGCAGTACTTC.

This clonotype was observed a handful of times. The V and J genes are TRBV7-8 and TRBJ2-7, with D hard to call. The germline V gene encodes CDR1 SGHVS and CDR2 FQNEAQ. V was clipped by 5 bases and J by 0 bases, with 17 bases between them. This CDR3 has 16 residues. The CDR3 spells CASSPLQGRPSYEQYF. In DNA, the CDR3 is TGTGCCAGCAGCCCCCTCCAAGGACGGCCCTCCTACGAGCAGTACTTC. Full variable domain (rest looked up from reference TRBV7-8 and TRBJ2-7): GAGVSQSPRYKVAKRGQDVALRCDPISGHVSLFWYQQALGQGPEFLTYFQNEAQLDKSGLPSDRFFAERPEGSVSTLKIQRTQQEDSAVYLCASSPLQGRPSYEQYFGPGTRLTVT.

This clonotype was recorded at least ten times. The gene calls are TRBV7-6 and TRBJ2-5; D unclear. Trimming left V 6 bases short and J 3 bases short, with 20 bases between. The CDR3 length is 16 residues. Germline V lookup: CDR1 SGHVS, CDR2 FNYEAQ. This CDR3 is CASSRFREGWEETQYF. The CDR3 coding sequence is TGTGCCAGCAGTCGCTTTCGTGAAGGGTGGGAAGAGACCCAGTACTTC.

For the CDR3, the DNA is TGTGCCAGCAGCTTAGTTGCGGGGGCAGGCACAGATACGCAGTATTTT. Amino acid sequence: CASSLVAGAGTDTQYF. The chain employs TRBV11-2 and TRBJ2-3, with D possibly TRBD2 on 7 matching bases. There are 16 residues in the CDR3. V shed 1 base and J shed 1 base, with 12 bases lying between them. Germline V CDR1 and CDR2: SGHAT, FQNNGV.